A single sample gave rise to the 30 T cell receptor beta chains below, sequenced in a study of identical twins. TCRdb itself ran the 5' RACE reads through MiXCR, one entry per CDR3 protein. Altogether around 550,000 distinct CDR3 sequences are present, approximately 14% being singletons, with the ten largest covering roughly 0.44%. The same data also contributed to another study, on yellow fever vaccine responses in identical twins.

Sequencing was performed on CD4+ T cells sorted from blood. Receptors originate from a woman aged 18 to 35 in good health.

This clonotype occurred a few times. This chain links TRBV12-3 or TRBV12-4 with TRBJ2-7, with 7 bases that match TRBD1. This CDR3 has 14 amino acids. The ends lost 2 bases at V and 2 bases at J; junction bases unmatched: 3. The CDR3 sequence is CASSLWTGAYEQYF. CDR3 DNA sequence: TGTGCCAGCAGTTTATGGACAGGTGCCTACGAGCAGTACTTC.

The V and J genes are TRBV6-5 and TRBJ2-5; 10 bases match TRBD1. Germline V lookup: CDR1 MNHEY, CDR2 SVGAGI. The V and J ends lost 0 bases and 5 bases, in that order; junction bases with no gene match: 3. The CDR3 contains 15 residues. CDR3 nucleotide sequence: TGTGCCAGCAGTTACTCGGGACAGGGGAGGGAGACCCAGTACTTC. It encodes CASSYSGQGRETQYF.

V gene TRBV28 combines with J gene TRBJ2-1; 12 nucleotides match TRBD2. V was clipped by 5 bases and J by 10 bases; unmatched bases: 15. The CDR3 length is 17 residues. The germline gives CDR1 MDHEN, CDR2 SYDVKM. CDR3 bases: TGTGCCAGCAGTCACGACCCTACTAGCGGGGGGCGAGCCGAGCAGTTCTTC. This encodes CASSHDPTSGGRAEQFF.

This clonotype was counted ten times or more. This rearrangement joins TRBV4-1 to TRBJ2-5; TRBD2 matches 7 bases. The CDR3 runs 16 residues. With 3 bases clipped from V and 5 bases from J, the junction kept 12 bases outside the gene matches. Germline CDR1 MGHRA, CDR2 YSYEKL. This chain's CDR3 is CASSQQGLPFGETQYF. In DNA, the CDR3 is TGCGCCAGCAGCCAGCAGGGACTACCGTTTGGGGAGACCCAGTACTTC.

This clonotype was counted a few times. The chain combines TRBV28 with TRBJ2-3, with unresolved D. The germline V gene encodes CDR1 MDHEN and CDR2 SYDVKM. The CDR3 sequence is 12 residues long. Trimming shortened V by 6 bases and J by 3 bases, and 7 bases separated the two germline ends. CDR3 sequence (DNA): TGTGCCAGCAGCGAGGTGACAGATACGCAGTATTTT. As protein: CASSEVTDTQYF.

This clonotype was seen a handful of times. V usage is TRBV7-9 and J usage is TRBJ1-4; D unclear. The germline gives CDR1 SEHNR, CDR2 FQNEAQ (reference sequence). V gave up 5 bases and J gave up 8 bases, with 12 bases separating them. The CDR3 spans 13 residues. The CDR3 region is CASSLYYEEKLFF. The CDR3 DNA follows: TGTGCCAGCAGCCTGTACTACGAGGAAAAACTGTTTTTT. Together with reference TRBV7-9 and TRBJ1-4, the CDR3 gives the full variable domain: DTGVSQNPRHKITKRGQNVTFRCDPISEHNRLYWYRQTLGQGPEFLTYFQNEAQLEKSRLLSDRFSAERPKGSFSTLEIQRTEQGDSAMYLCASSLYYEEKLFFGSGTQLSVL.

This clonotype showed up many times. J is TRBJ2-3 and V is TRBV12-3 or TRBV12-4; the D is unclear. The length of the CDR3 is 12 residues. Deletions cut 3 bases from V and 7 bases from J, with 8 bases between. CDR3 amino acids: CASSLQRNTQYF. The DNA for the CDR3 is TGTGCCAGCAGTTTGCAACGAAATACGCAGTATTTT.

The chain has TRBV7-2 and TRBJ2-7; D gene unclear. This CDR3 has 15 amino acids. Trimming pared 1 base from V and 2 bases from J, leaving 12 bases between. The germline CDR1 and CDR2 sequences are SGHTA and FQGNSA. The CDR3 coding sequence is TGTGCCAGCAGCTTAGAGGCAGTGCCTACCTACGAGCAGTACTTC. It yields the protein CASSLEAVPTYEQYF.

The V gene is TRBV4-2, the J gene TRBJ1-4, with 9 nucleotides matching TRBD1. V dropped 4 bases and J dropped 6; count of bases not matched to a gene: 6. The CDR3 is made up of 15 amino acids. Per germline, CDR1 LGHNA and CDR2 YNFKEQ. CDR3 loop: CASSLGDRVDEKLFF. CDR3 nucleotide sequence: TGTGCCAGCAGCCTTGGGGACAGGGTGGATGAAAAACTGTTTTTT.

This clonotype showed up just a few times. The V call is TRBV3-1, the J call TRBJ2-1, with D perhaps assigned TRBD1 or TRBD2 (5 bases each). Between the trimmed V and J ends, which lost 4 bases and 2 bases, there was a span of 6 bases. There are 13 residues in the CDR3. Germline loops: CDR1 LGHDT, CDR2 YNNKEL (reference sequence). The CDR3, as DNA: TGTGCCAGCAGCCGGGACGCCTACAATGAGCAGTTCTTC. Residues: CASSRDAYNEQFF.

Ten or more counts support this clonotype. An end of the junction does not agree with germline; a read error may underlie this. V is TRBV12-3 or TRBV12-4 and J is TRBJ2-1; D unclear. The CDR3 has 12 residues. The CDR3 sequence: CASRVLYNELFF. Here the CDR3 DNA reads TGTGCCAGCAGGGTCCTTTACAATGAGCTGTTCTTC.

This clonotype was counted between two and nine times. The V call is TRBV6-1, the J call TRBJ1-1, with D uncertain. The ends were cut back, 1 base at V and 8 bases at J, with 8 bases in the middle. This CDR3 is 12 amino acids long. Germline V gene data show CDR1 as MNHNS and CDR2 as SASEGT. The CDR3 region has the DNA TGTGCCAGCAGTGAAGGACGCGTGGAAGCTTTCTTT. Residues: CASSEGRVEAFF.

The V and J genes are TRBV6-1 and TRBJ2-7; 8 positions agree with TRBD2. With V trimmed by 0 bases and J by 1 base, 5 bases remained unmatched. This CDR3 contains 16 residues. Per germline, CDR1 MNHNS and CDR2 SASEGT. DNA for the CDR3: TGTGCCAGCAGTGAAGCGCCGAGCGGGAGTTCCTACGAGCAGTACTTC. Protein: CASSEAPSGSSYEQYF.

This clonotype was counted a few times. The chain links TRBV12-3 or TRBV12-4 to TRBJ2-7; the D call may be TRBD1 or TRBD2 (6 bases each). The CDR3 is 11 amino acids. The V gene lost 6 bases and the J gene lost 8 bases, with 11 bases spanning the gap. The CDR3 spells CASSPGGKQYF. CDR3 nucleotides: TGTGCCAGCAGCCCCGGGGGCAAGCAGTACTTC.

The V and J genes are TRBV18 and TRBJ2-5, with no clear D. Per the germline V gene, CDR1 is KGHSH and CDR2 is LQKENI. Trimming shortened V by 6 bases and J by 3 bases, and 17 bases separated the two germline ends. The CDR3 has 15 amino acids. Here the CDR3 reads CASSSNGGGKETQYF. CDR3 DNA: TGTGCCAGCTCCTCTAACGGCGGCGGAAAAGAGACCCAGTACTTC.

The CDR3 reads CASSTRWQAYTEAFF. The CDR3, as DNA: TGTGCCAGCAGTACCCGATGGCAGGCGTACACTGAAGCTTTCTTT. J is TRBJ1-1 and V is TRBV12-3 or TRBV12-4; D gene ambiguous. This CDR3 has 15 residues. V lost 5 bases, J lost 3 bases, and 16 bases lay in between.

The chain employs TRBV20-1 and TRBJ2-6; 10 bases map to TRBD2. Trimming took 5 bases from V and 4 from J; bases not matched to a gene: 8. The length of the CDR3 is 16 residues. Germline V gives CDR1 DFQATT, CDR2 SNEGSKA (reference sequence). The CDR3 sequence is CSAGTSGISGANVLTF. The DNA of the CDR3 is TGCAGTGCTGGAACTAGCGGGATTTCAGGGGCCAACGTCCTGACTTTC.

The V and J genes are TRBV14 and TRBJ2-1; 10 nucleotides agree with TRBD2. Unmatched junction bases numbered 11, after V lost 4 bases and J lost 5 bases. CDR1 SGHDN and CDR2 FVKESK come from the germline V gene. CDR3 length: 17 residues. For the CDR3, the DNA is TGTGCCAGCAGCCGGCACCCACTAGCGGGAAACAACAATGAGCAGTTCTTC. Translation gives CASSRHPLAGNNNEQFF.

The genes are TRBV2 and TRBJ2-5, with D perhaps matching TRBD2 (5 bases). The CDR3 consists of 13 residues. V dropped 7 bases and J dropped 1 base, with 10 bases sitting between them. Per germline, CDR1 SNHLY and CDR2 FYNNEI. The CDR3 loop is CASNWRSQETQYF. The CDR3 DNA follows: TGTGCCAGCAACTGGAGGTCCCAAGAGACCCAGTACTTC.

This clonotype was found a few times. This chain's CDR3 is CASSPVQGGEQYV. CDR3 bases: TGTGCCAGCTCACCGGTACAGGGCGGTGAGCAGTACGTC. This chain links TRBV18 with TRBJ2-7; TRBD1 might be the D (6 bases). In germline, CDR1 is KGHSH, CDR2 LQKENI. Trimming removed 3 bases from V and 7 bases from J, with 13 bases in between. CDR3 length: 13 amino acids.

CDR3 sequence: CASSSSGGGQPQHF. As DNA, the CDR3 is TGTGCCAGCAGCTCCTCAGGGGGAGGTCAGCCCCAGCATTTT. The gene calls are TRBV7-9 and TRBJ1-5; 7 nucleotides match TRBD1. The V segment lost 4 bases and the J segment 6 bases; nucleotides outside the gene matches: 6. Germline values: CDR1 SEHNR, CDR2 FQNEAQ (reference sequence). This CDR3 spans 14 amino acids.

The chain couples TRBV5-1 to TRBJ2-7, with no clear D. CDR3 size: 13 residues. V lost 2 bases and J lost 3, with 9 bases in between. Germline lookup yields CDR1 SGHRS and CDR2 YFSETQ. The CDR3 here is CASSFEVSYEQYF. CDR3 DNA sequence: TGCGCCAGCAGCTTTGAGGTTAGCTACGAGCAGTACTTC. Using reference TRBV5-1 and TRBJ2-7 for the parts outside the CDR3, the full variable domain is KAGVTQTPRYLIKTRGQQVTLSCSPISGHRSVSWYQQTPGQGLQFLFEYFSETQRNKGNFPGRFSGRQFSNSRSEMNVSTLELGDSALYLCASSFEVSYEQYFGPGTRLTVT.

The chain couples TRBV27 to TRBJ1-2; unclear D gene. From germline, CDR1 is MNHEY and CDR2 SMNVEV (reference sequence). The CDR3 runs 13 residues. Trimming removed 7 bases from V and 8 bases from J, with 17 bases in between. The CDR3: CASKFLLANGYTF. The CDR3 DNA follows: TGTGCCAGCAAGTTCCTTTTGGCGAACGGCTACACCTTC.

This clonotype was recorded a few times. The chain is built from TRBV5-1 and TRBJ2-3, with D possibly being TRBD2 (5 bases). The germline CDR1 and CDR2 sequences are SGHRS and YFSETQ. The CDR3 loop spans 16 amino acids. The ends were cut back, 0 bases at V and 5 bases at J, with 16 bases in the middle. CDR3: CASSLAGRTGGDTQYF. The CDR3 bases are TGCGCCAGCAGCTTGGCTGGGCGGACTGGCGGAGATACGCAGTATTTT.

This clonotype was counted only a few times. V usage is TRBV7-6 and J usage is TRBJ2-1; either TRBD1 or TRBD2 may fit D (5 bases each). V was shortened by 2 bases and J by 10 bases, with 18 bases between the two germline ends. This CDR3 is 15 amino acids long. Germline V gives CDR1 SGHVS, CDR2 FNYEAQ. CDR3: CASSLLGDFGGEQFF. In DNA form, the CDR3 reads TGTGCCAGCAGCTTATTAGGAGATTTTGGGGGAGAGCAGTTCTTC. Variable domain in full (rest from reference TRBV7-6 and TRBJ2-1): GAGVSQSPRYKVTKRGQDVALRCDPISGHVSLYWYRQALGQGPEFLTYFNYEAQQDKSGLPNDRFSAERPEGSISTLTIQRTEQRDSAMYRCASSLLGDFGGEQFFGPGTRLTVL.

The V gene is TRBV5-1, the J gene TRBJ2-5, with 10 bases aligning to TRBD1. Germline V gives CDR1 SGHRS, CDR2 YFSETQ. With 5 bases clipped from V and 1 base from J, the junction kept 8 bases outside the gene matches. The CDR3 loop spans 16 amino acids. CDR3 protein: CASRTWGQGSQETQYF. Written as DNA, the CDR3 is TGCGCCAGCAGGACGTGGGGACAGGGGAGCCAAGAGACCCAGTACTTC.

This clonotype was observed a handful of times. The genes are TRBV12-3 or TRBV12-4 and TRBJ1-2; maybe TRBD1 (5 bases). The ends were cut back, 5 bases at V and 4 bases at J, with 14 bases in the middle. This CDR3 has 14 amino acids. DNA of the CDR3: TGTGCCAGCAGTCCCGGGACTCTCGGCTATGGCTACACCTTC. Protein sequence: CASSPGTLGYGYTF.

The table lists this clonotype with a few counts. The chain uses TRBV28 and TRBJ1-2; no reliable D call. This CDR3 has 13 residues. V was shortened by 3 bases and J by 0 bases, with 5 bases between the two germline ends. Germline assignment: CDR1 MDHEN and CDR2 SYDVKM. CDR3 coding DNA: TGTGCCAGCAGTTTTCCAGCTAACTATGGCTACACCTTC. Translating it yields CASSFPANYGYTF.

The CDR3 DNA is TGTGCCAGCAGCCGATCAGGGCCGGGTCAGCCCCAGCATTTT. This encodes CASSRSGPGQPQHF. This chain links TRBV2 with TRBJ1-5; TRBD1 is a possible D gene (5 bases). Germline V gene lookup returns CDR1 SNHLY and CDR2 FYNNEI. Deletions cut 6 bases from V and 6 bases from J, with 15 bases between. This CDR3 has 14 residues.

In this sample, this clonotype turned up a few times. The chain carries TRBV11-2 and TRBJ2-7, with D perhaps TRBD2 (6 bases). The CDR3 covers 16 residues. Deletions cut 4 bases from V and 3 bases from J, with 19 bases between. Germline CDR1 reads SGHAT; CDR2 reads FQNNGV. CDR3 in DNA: TGTGCCAGCAGCTATATCACCTCCGGGACTGGCTACGAGCAGTACTTC. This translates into CASSYITSGTGYEQYF.